This entry lists 30 T cell receptor beta chains sequenced from one sample in a study of Tregs in tolerant kidney transplant recipients. The assay was immunoSEQ multiplex PCR, and TCRdb's table has in-frame clones only and misses some. Among tens of thousands of clones listed, over 85% were seen once. Recipients received nonmyeloablative bone marrow transplants from related graft donors, with transient mixed chimerism. Material: CD4+ T cells from blood (PBMCs), obtained 12 months after the transplant. These receptor sequences come from a human patient who received a combined kidney and bone marrow transplant. T cells may partly derive from the graft donor.

The chain carries TRBV6-5 and TRBJ2-7, with 8 bases lining up with TRBD1. CDR3 length: 15 residues. Germline V gives CDR1 MNHEY, CDR2 SVGAGI. J lost 3 bases, V lost 2 bases, and 6 bases had no gene match. The CDR3 spells CASSYNQGAFYEQYF. The CDR3 nucleotides read TGTGCCAGCAGTTACAACCAGGGGGCTTTCTACGAGCAGTACTTC.

The chain employs TRBV7-9 and TRBJ1-1; a weak D match, TRBD1 (5 bases). The CDR3 covers 15 residues. V lost 3 bases and J lost 2, with 13 bases in between. Germline lookup yields CDR1 SEHNR and CDR2 FQNEAQ (reference sequence). The CDR3 DNA follows: TGTGCCAGCAGCTTCTGGTTGGGGCCTAACACTGAAGCTTTCTTT. Protein product: CASSFWLGPNTEAFF.

The CDR3 DNA sequence: TGTGCCATCAGTGAACAGCGGGGAGACTACGAGCAGTACTTC. Its translation is CAISEQRGDYEQYF. The rearrangement uses TRBV10-3 and TRBJ2-7; 7 nucleotides match TRBD2. This CDR3 region has 14 residues. The V gene end was trimmed by 3 bases and the J gene end by 3 bases; junction bases not matched to a gene: 5. Germline loops: CDR1 ENHRY, CDR2 SYGVKD.

This chain joins TRBV6-1 and TRBJ2-3; TRBD2 aligns across 10 bases. The CDR3 loop spans 15 amino acids. V was clipped by 7 bases and J by 2 bases; unmatched bases: 6. CDR1 is MNHNS and CDR2 is SASEGT in the germline V gene. The DNA for the CDR3 is TGTGCCAGCAACCCAGCGGGGGGGCCCACAGATACGCAGTATTTT. Its translation: CASNPAGGPTDTQYF.

V is TRBV4-2 and J is TRBJ2-3; perhaps TRBD2 as D (7 bases). Trimming pared 0 bases from V and 4 bases from J, leaving 26 bases between. The germline CDR1 and CDR2 sequences are LGHNA and YNFKEQ. The CDR3 loop spans 20 amino acids. CDR3 nucleotide sequence: TGTGCCAGCAGCCAAGATTGGTGGGGGGGGGCCGGGTTGCGGGCAGATACGCAGTATTTT. Residues: CASSQDWWGGAGLRADTQYF.

J is TRBJ2-7 and V is TRBV5-4, with D possibly being TRBD1 (6 bases). Germline assignment: CDR1 SGHNT and CDR2 YYREEE (reference sequence). The CDR3 totals 16 residues. The V gene lost 0 bases and the J gene lost 1 base, with 14 bases spanning the gap. The CDR3 DNA reads as TGTGCCAGCAGCTTGGATAGGGACATCCTTTCCTACGAGCAGTACTTC. Its protein is CASSLDRDILSYEQYF.

This clone came up once. The V gene is TRBV29-1, the J gene TRBJ1-1, with TRBD1 identical over 8 bases. Germline V gene lookup returns CDR1 SQVTM and CDR2 ANQGSEA. CDR3 length: 15 amino acids. The V segment lost 2 bases and the J segment 5 bases; nucleotides outside the gene matches: 10. CDR3 residues: CSVETPDRGGTEAFF. The CDR3 coding sequence is TGCAGCGTTGAAACCCCCGACAGGGGCGGAACTGAAGCTTTCTTT.

V is TRBV15 and J is TRBJ2-2; 11 nucleotides align to TRBD2. The trim removed 5 bases at V and 5 bases at J, leaving 13 bases unmatched. CDR1 is LNHNV and CDR2 is YYDKDF in the germline V gene (reference sequence). This CDR3 is built from 18 residues. The chain's CDR3 is CATSVGTSGGWGTGELFF. DNA for the CDR3: TGTGCCACCAGCGTCGGGACTAGCGGAGGGTGGGGGACCGGGGAGCTGTTTTTT.

This chain links TRBV4-3 with TRBJ1-3; TRBD1 might be the D (5 bases). Trimming removed 0 bases at V and 0 bases at J, with 12 bases between. Germline CDR1 and CDR2: LGHNA and YSLEER. This CDR3 is built from 17 residues. CDR3 in DNA: TGCGCCAGCAGCCAAGAAGTGGGGGGGACCTCTGGAAACACCATATATTTT. Its protein is CASSQEVGGTSGNTIYF.

This chain connects TRBV12-5 to TRBJ1-5; D gene ambiguous. From germline, CDR1 is LGHNT and CDR2 FRNRAP. V shed 6 bases and J shed 4 bases, with 7 bases lying between them. This CDR3 is built from 12 residues. CDR3 region: CASGSGNQPQHF. The DNA for the CDR3 is TGTGCTAGTGGATCGGGAAATCAGCCCCAGCATTTT.

The sample holds a few counts of this clone. The chain carries TRBV19 and TRBJ1-6; tentative D call: TRBD1 (5 bases). Germline V CDR1 and CDR2: LNHDA, SQIVND (reference sequence). V was cut by 3 bases and J by 10 bases, with 13 bases left in between. CDR3 length equals 14 residues. The CDR3 DNA follows: TGTGCCAGTAGTATTGAAGGGGATAGATCACCCCTCCACTTT. The encoded protein is CASSIEGDRSPLHF. Looking up the rest from reference TRBV19 and TRBJ1-6 gives the full variable domain: DGGITQSPKYLFRKEGQNVTLSCEQNLNHDAMYWYRQDPGQGLRLIYYSQIVNDFQKGDIAEGYSVSREKKESFPLTVTSAQKNPTAFYLCASSIEGDRSPLHFGNGTRLTVT.

The chain joins TRBV6-1 to TRBJ2-1; tentative D call: TRBD1 (6 bases). V was pared by 6 bases and J by 8 bases, with 17 bases between. This CDR3 is built from 14 residues. The germline V gene encodes CDR1 MNHNS and CDR2 SASEGT. The CDR3 region is CASSDRFSSYEQFF. CDR3 in DNA: TGTGCCAGCAGCGACAGGTTCAGCAGCTATGAGCAGTTCTTC.

J is TRBJ2-5 and V is TRBV4-3; 7 bases are shared with TRBD1. The CDR3 runs 17 residues. Trimming at V came to 3 bases and at J to 4 bases, leaving 14 bases not matched to a gene. Germline V CDR1 and CDR2: LGHNA, YSLEER. The CDR3 is CASSHDRELPGRETQYF. The CDR3, as DNA: TGCGCCAGCAGCCACGACAGGGAACTCCCGGGAAGAGAGACCCAGTACTTC.

V gene TRBV11-2 combines with J gene TRBJ2-7; weak D call: TRBD2 (6 bases). The CDR3 contains 15 residues. The V end was cut by 4 bases, the J end by 3 bases, with 16 bases between. Germline V gene sequence: CDR1 SGHAT, CDR2 FQNNGV. For the CDR3, the DNA is TGTGCCAGCAGCTCTATCCAGGACTACGTCTACGAGCAGTACTTC. Amino acids: CASSSIQDYVYEQYF.

This chain connects TRBV4-1 to TRBJ1-2; TRBD1 might be the D (5 bases). The V end lost 1 base, the J end lost 8 bases, and 11 bases lay between the germline ends. Germline V lookup: CDR1 MGHRA, CDR2 YSYEKL. The CDR3 has 13 residues. The CDR3 DNA reads as TGCGCCAGCAGCCAAGGGCAGGACACCGGCTACACCTTC. The encoded protein is CASSQGQDTGYTF.

The rearrangement joins TRBV7-7 to TRBJ2-1, with 10 bases fitting TRBD2. Unmatched junction bases numbered 3, after V lost 1 base and J lost 6 bases. The CDR3 loop spans 15 amino acids. CDR1 and CDR2 (germline): SSHAT, FNYEAQ (reference sequence). The CDR3 nucleotides read TGTGCCAGCAGCTTAGGGCTAGCGGGAGTCAATGAGCAGTTCTTC. Translated: CASSLGLAGVNEQFF.

The gene calls are TRBV6-5 and TRBJ2-7; a possible D gene is TRBD2 (6 bases). Germline CDR1 reads MNHEY; CDR2 reads SVGAGI. Trimming removed 10 bases at V and 7 bases at J, with 14 bases between. The CDR3 length is 11 residues. The CDR3 loop reads CATYGGGEQYF. The CDR3 DNA sequence: TGTGCCACGTACGGGGGTGGTGAGCAGTACTTC.

The rearrangement uses TRBV18 and TRBJ1-1; possible D gene TRBD1, 5 bases. V dropped 5 bases and J dropped 4 bases, with 11 bases sitting between them. The CDR3 covers 13 residues. Germline V gene lookup returns CDR1 KGHSH and CDR2 LQKENI. The CDR3 reads CASSGSGGTEAFF. In nucleotides, the CDR3 is TGTGCCAGCTCAGGTTCGGGGGGCACTGAAGCTTTCTTT.

The chain recombines TRBV11-1 with TRBJ1-1; a possible D gene is TRBD1 (5 bases). The germline V gene encodes CDR1 SGHAT and CDR2 FQDESV (reference sequence). The CDR3 contains 14 residues. The V end lost 3 bases, the J end lost 4 bases, and 12 bases lay between the germline ends. The CDR3 DNA reads as TGTGCCAGCAGCTTGGGTAGGGGAGGCACTGAAGCTTTCTTT. It translates to CASSLGRGGTEAFF. The whole variable domain, filled in from reference TRBV11-1 and TRBJ1-1, reads EAEVAQSPRYKITEKSQAVAFWCDPISGHATLYWYRQILGQGPELLVQFQDESVVDDSQLPKDRFSAERLKGVDSTLKIQPAELGDSAMYLCASSLGRGGTEAFFGQGTRLTVV.

The chain carries TRBV29-1 and TRBJ1-5, with 9 nucleotides matching TRBD1. The germline V gene has CDR1 SQVTM and CDR2 ANQGSEA. The CDR3 contains 13 residues. V lost 4 bases and J lost 4; bases outside the gene matches: 2. In DNA, the CDR3 is TGCAGCGTTGCGACAGGGGGGAATCAGCCCCAGCATTTT. Translating it yields CSVATGGNQPQHF.

This chain links TRBV5-4 with TRBJ2-3; 8 bases line up with TRBD1. CDR3 length: 16 residues. The V gene's germline CDR1 is SGHNT and CDR2 YYREEE (reference sequence). V lost 4 bases, J lost 0 bases, and 7 bases stayed unmatched. The CDR3 is CASSPPGQESTDTQYF. CDR3 nucleotides: TGTGCCAGCAGCCCACCGGGACAGGAAAGCACAGATACGCAGTATTTT.

The chain recombines TRBV15 with TRBJ2-7; 9 bases line up with TRBD1. Trimming at V came to 5 bases and at J to 0 bases, leaving 8 bases not matched to a gene. CDR1 is LNHNV and CDR2 is YYDKDF in the germline V gene (reference sequence). This CDR3 comprises 16 residues. CDR3 region: CATSGPKGQGSYEQYF. The DNA of the CDR3 is TGTGCCACCAGCGGCCCTAAGGGACAGGGCTCCTACGAGCAGTACTTC.

The chain carries TRBV19 and TRBJ1-2, with 8 bases identical to TRBD1. The length of the CDR3 is 15 residues. V shed 5 bases, J shed 5 bases, and the junction held 10 bases outside the gene matches. Germline V CDR1 and CDR2: LNHDA, SQIVND (reference sequence). CDR3 in DNA: TGTGCCAGTAGTCTAACCGGACAGGGAGGATATGGCTACACCTTC. Translating it yields CASSLTGQGGYGYTF.

V gene TRBV7-2 combines with J gene TRBJ2-2; TRBD1 aligns across 8 bases. This CDR3 is built from 16 residues. Trimming cost V 2 bases and J 5 bases; bases outside gene matches: 7. Germline V gene data show CDR1 as SGHTA and CDR2 as FQGNSA. The CDR3 DNA reads as TGTGCCAGCAGCTTACGGCAGGGGGCGAGGACCGGGGAGCTGTTTTTT. It translates to CASSLRQGARTGELFF.

The gene calls are TRBV7-9 and TRBJ2-7, with 7 bases fitting TRBD1. V was pared by 5 bases and J by 1 base, with 14 bases of the junction left unmatched. Germline-derived CDR1 and CDR2 are SEHNR and FQNEAQ (reference sequence). CDR3 size: 17 residues. The CDR3 DNA reads TGTGCCAGCAGCGTCTTCAACCCAGGGGGACGGTCCTACGAGCAGTACTTC. As protein: CASSVFNPGGRSYEQYF.

The V gene is TRBV2, the J gene TRBJ1-2, with D tentatively TRBD1 (6 bases). V lost 8 bases and J lost 7, with 17 bases in between. Per germline, CDR1 SNHLY and CDR2 FYNNEI. This CDR3 has 13 amino acids. The CDR3 sequence is CASDIDRFLGYTF. The CDR3 DNA reads as TGTGCCAGCGATATCGACAGGTTTCTTGGCTACACCTTC.

This sequence joins TRBV7-7 and TRBJ2-5; TRBD2 aligns across 14 bases. Germline loops: CDR1 SSHAT, CDR2 FNYEAQ (reference sequence). Losses at the gene ends were 5 bases for V and 1 base for J; bases not matched to a gene: 3. The CDR3 loop spans 16 amino acids. CDR3: CASSPGLAGGQETQYF. Here the CDR3 DNA reads TGTGCCAGCAGCCCTGGACTAGCGGGGGGCCAAGAGACCCAGTACTTC.

This clone came up once. V and J are TRBV11-3 and TRBJ2-3, with D possibly matching TRBD1 (6 bases). The CDR3 covers 15 residues. Per the germline V gene, CDR1 is SGHNT and CDR2 is YENEEA. Trimming left V 1 base short and J 4 bases short, with 12 bases between. The CDR3, as DNA: TGTGCCAGCAGCTTAGCGCGAAACAGGGCAGATACGCAGTATTTT. This sequence encodes CASSLARNRADTQYF. The variable domain in full, completed from reference TRBV11-3 and TRBJ2-3, reads EAGVVQSPRYKIIEKKQPVAFWCNPISGHNTLYWYLQNLGQGPELLIRYENEEAVDDSQLPKDRFSAERLKGVDSTLKIQPAELGDSAVYLCASSLARNRADTQYFGPGTRLTVL.

This chain connects TRBV9 to TRBJ2-1; TRBD2 matches at 12 bases. The V gene's germline CDR1 is SGDLS and CDR2 YYNGEE. The J segment lost 9 bases and the V segment lost 4 bases, leaving 8 bases of the junction unmatched. The CDR3 is 15 residues long. The CDR3 nucleotides read TGTGCCAGCAGCCTAGCGGGAGGGAATGAGGGTGAGCAGTTCTTC. This sequence encodes CASSLAGGNEGEQFF.

The chain is built from TRBV10-3 and TRBJ1-6, with 10 bases that match TRBD1. V gave up 9 bases and J gave up 10 bases; unmatched junction bases: 12. Germline CDR1 ENHRY, CDR2 SYGVKD. This CDR3 has 15 residues. CDR3 loop: CAMGQGIKEGSPLHF. In nucleotides, the CDR3 is TGTGCCATGGGACAGGGGATTAAAGAAGGATCACCCCTCCACTTT.